A selection of T cell receptor beta chains follows, all from one sample in a study of Graves' ophthalmopathy and Graves' hyperthyroidism. TCRdb passed the multiplex PCR reads through MiXCR, listing each CDR3 protein once. The sample lists 620,000 or so distinct CDR3 sequences, about 20% seen once, with roughly 6.9% in the top ten. The sequencing sample was made of peripheral blood. These receptors were taken from a woman aged 18-29 years with stable Graves' hyperthyroidism. Some clones in this sample may be carry-over from other donors' samples. Both conserved end residues are part of each CDR3. A D gene is named only where the DNA matches it firmly. Some rows have no size entry. The others give once, few or many, or a class for an expanded clone.

cdr3_length | j_call | d_call | v_call | clone_size | cdr3_nt | cdr3_aa
12 | TRBJ2-7 | NA | TRBV12-3/TRBV12-4 | NA | TGTGCCAGCAGCCCCGGGTTGAGGGAGCAGTACTTC | CASSPGLREQYF
16 | TRBJ2-7 | TRBD1 | TRBV19 | NA | TGTGCCAGTAGTATGTCCATGACAGGGGTTTCCGACGAGCAGTACTTC | CASSMSMTGVSDEQYF
14 | TRBJ2-2 | NA | TRBV11-2 | many | TGTGCCAGCACAGGACTGAAGGTGACCGGGGAGCTGTTTTTT | CASTGLKVTGELFF
15 | TRBJ1-6 | TRBD1 | TRBV27 | many | TGTGCCAGCAGTGTCGACAGGGTACGTGGCTCACCCCTCCACTTT | CASSVDRVRGSPLHF
13 | TRBJ1-2 | NA | TRBV27 | many | TGTGCCAGCAGCGCTACAGGGCCCTATGGCTACACCTTC | CASSATGPYGYTF
14 | TRBJ1-5 | TRBD1 | TRBV19 | many | TGTGCCAGTAGTATTGAGGGACAGGGACAGCCCCAGCATTTT | CASSIEGQGQPQHF
15 | TRBJ1-1 | NA | TRBV6-5 | few | TGTGCCAGCAGTTACTCGAATGGCGGCGGGACTGAAGCTTTCTTT | CASSYSNGGGTEAFF
14 | TRBJ1-6 | TRBD1 | TRBV10-3 | few | TGTGCCATCAGTGGAGGACAGGGTAATTCACCCCTCCACTTT | CAISGGQGNSPLHF
15 | TRBJ1-2 | NA | TRBV5-1 | few | TGCGCCAGCAGCTTGAAGGGTGTGGAGAACTATGGCTACACCTTC | CASSLKGVENYGYTF
11 | TRBJ1-1 | NA | TRBV30 | NA | TGTGCCTGGAGTACCAGCGCCAAACCTTTCTTT | CAWSTSAKPFF
13 | TRBJ2-7 | TRBD1 | TRBV6-1 | NA | TGTGCCAGCGTGGACAGGGACCCTTACGAGCAGTACTTC | CASVDRDPYEQYF
15 | TRBJ2-7 | TRBD1 | TRBV12-3/TRBV12-4 | many | TGTGCCAGCAGTGACAAGACAGGGGTTGACTACGAGCAGTACTTC | CASSDKTGVDYEQYF
13 | TRBJ1-1 | NA | TRBV20-1 | NA | TGCAGTGCTAGAGATGGAACCTACACTGAAGCTTTCTTT | CSARDGTYTEAFF
11 | TRBJ2-7 | TRBD1 | TRBV29-1 | many | TGCAGCGGGGGACAGGGCTACGAGCAGTACTTC | CSGGQGYEQYF
17 | TRBJ1-5 | TRBD1 | TRBV28 | many | TGTGCCAGCAGTTTCCCCGGACAGGGCGTCGGCAATCAGCCCCAGCATTTT | CASSFPGQGVGNQPQHF
14 | TRBJ1-2 | TRBD1 | TRBV13 | NA | TGTGCCAGCAGCGCGGACAGGGCACCCTATGGCTACACCTTC | CASSADRAPYGYTF
13 | TRBJ2-2 | TRBD1 | TRBV2 | NA | TGTGCCAGCAGTGAACGGGACAGGGTCAAGCTGTTTTTT | CASSERDRVKLFF
19 | TRBJ1-5 | NA | TRBV24-1 | NA | TGTGCCACCAGTGATTTTCCCCTCGTCAGGGAAGAAGGCAATCAGCCCCAGCATTTT | CATSDFPLVREEGNQPQHF
15 | TRBJ2-7 | TRBD1 | TRBV6-1 | many | TGTGCCAGCAGCCCCGGGACAGGGTTAGGGTACGAGCAGTACTTC | CASSPGTGLGYEQYF
14 | TRBJ1-1 | TRBD1 | TRBV19 | NA | TGTGCCAGCCGGGACAGGGAAATGAACACTGAAGCTTTCTTT | CASRDREMNTEAFF
13 | TRBJ1-1 | NA | TRBV29-1 | few | TGCAGCGTTGGCGTTCCCATGAACACTGAAGCTTTCTTT | CSVGVPMNTEAFF
15 | TRBJ1-2 | TRBD1 | TRBV6-2/TRBV6-3 | NA | TGTGCCAGCAGCGCATACAGGGACAGGACCTATGGCTACACCTTC | CASSAYRDRTYGYTF